These T cell receptor beta chains were read from a single sample in a study of cytomegalovirus exposure and HLA in healthy donors. Using immunoSEQ multiplex PCR, the repertoire was profiled, and TCRdb retains in-frame clones only, with some absent. The sample lists about 170,000 clones, 86% occurring once. Specimen: PBMCs. Receptor source: a woman aged 18-29 years in good health and CMV-seronegative. Each CDR3 is given with its conserved first and last residue. D genes are given only for firm matches. The size field is filled for only some rows; it gives once, few, many or a size class.

NA	TRBV6-5	once	TRBJ2-7	CASTNSAGVQYF	TGTGCCAGCACTAACTCCGCCGGGGTGCAGTACTTC
NA	TRBV29-1	NA	TRBJ1-1	CSAEGGRTEAFF	TGCAGCGCCGAGGGAGGGAGGACTGAAGCTTTCTTT
NA	TRBV18	NA	TRBJ2-2	CASSPSEGQAGTGELFF	TGTGCCAGCTCACCATCCGAGGGTCAAGCAGGCACCGGGGAGCTGTTTTTT
NA	TRBV10-2	NA	TRBJ1-5	CASSSDGVGNQPQHF	TGCGCCAGCAGTAGCGACGGGGTGGGCAATCAGCCCCAGCATTTT
TRBD1	TRBV27	NA	TRBJ1-4	CASSSPTRDRDEKLFF	TGTGCCAGCAGTTCCCCGACCCGGGACAGGGATGAAAAACTGTTTTTT
TRBD2	TRBV7-9	NA	TRBJ2-7	CASSRTKAGPSYEQYF	TGTGCCAGCAGTAGGACTAAAGCGGGACCCTCCTACGAGCAGTACTTC
NA	TRBV5-6	NA	TRBJ2-2	CASSLIRGELFF	TGTGCCAGCAGCTTGATCCGGGGGGAGCTGTTTTTT
NA	TRBV11-3	NA	TRBJ2-1	CASSLGTGVNEQFF	TGTGCCAGCAGCTTAGGGACGGGGGTTAATGAGCAGTTCTTC
TRBD2	TRBV7-2	NA	TRBJ2-1	CASSPGLAGYNEQFF	TGTGCCAGCAGCCCCGGACTAGCGGGTTACAATGAGCAGTTCTTC
TRBD2	TRBV5-1	NA	TRBJ2-3	CASSLVVAGVDTQYF	TGCGCCAGCAGCTTGGTAGTAGCGGGGGTGGATACGCAGTATTTT
TRBD2	TRBV19	NA	TRBJ2-3	CASSIGLAGGTDTQYF	TGTGCCAGTAGTATAGGACTAGCGGGAGGGACAGATACGCAGTATTTT
NA	TRBV5-1	NA	TRBJ1-2	CASSGHVSGGTGGYTF	TGCGCCAGCAGCGGACACGTCTCAGGTGGCACGGGCGGCTACACCTTC
NA	TRBV9	NA	TRBJ2-3	CASSVGWTGGTDTQYF	TGTGCCAGCAGCGTAGGATGGACCGGGGGCACAGATACGCAGTATTTT
TRBD1	TRBV27	NA	TRBJ1-6	CASSGRGQGGANSPLHF	TGTGCCAGCAGTGGCCGAGGACAGGGTGGAGCTAATTCACCCCTCCACTTT
NA	TRBV19	NA	TRBJ1-3	CASSIGSGAGNTIYF	TGTGCCAGTAGTATTGGATCGGGAGCTGGAAACACCATATATTTT
NA	TRBV4-1	NA	TRBJ2-5	CASSQFLTGYGETQYF	TGCGCCAGCAGCCAGTTTCTTACAGGGTACGGGGAGACCCAGTACTTC